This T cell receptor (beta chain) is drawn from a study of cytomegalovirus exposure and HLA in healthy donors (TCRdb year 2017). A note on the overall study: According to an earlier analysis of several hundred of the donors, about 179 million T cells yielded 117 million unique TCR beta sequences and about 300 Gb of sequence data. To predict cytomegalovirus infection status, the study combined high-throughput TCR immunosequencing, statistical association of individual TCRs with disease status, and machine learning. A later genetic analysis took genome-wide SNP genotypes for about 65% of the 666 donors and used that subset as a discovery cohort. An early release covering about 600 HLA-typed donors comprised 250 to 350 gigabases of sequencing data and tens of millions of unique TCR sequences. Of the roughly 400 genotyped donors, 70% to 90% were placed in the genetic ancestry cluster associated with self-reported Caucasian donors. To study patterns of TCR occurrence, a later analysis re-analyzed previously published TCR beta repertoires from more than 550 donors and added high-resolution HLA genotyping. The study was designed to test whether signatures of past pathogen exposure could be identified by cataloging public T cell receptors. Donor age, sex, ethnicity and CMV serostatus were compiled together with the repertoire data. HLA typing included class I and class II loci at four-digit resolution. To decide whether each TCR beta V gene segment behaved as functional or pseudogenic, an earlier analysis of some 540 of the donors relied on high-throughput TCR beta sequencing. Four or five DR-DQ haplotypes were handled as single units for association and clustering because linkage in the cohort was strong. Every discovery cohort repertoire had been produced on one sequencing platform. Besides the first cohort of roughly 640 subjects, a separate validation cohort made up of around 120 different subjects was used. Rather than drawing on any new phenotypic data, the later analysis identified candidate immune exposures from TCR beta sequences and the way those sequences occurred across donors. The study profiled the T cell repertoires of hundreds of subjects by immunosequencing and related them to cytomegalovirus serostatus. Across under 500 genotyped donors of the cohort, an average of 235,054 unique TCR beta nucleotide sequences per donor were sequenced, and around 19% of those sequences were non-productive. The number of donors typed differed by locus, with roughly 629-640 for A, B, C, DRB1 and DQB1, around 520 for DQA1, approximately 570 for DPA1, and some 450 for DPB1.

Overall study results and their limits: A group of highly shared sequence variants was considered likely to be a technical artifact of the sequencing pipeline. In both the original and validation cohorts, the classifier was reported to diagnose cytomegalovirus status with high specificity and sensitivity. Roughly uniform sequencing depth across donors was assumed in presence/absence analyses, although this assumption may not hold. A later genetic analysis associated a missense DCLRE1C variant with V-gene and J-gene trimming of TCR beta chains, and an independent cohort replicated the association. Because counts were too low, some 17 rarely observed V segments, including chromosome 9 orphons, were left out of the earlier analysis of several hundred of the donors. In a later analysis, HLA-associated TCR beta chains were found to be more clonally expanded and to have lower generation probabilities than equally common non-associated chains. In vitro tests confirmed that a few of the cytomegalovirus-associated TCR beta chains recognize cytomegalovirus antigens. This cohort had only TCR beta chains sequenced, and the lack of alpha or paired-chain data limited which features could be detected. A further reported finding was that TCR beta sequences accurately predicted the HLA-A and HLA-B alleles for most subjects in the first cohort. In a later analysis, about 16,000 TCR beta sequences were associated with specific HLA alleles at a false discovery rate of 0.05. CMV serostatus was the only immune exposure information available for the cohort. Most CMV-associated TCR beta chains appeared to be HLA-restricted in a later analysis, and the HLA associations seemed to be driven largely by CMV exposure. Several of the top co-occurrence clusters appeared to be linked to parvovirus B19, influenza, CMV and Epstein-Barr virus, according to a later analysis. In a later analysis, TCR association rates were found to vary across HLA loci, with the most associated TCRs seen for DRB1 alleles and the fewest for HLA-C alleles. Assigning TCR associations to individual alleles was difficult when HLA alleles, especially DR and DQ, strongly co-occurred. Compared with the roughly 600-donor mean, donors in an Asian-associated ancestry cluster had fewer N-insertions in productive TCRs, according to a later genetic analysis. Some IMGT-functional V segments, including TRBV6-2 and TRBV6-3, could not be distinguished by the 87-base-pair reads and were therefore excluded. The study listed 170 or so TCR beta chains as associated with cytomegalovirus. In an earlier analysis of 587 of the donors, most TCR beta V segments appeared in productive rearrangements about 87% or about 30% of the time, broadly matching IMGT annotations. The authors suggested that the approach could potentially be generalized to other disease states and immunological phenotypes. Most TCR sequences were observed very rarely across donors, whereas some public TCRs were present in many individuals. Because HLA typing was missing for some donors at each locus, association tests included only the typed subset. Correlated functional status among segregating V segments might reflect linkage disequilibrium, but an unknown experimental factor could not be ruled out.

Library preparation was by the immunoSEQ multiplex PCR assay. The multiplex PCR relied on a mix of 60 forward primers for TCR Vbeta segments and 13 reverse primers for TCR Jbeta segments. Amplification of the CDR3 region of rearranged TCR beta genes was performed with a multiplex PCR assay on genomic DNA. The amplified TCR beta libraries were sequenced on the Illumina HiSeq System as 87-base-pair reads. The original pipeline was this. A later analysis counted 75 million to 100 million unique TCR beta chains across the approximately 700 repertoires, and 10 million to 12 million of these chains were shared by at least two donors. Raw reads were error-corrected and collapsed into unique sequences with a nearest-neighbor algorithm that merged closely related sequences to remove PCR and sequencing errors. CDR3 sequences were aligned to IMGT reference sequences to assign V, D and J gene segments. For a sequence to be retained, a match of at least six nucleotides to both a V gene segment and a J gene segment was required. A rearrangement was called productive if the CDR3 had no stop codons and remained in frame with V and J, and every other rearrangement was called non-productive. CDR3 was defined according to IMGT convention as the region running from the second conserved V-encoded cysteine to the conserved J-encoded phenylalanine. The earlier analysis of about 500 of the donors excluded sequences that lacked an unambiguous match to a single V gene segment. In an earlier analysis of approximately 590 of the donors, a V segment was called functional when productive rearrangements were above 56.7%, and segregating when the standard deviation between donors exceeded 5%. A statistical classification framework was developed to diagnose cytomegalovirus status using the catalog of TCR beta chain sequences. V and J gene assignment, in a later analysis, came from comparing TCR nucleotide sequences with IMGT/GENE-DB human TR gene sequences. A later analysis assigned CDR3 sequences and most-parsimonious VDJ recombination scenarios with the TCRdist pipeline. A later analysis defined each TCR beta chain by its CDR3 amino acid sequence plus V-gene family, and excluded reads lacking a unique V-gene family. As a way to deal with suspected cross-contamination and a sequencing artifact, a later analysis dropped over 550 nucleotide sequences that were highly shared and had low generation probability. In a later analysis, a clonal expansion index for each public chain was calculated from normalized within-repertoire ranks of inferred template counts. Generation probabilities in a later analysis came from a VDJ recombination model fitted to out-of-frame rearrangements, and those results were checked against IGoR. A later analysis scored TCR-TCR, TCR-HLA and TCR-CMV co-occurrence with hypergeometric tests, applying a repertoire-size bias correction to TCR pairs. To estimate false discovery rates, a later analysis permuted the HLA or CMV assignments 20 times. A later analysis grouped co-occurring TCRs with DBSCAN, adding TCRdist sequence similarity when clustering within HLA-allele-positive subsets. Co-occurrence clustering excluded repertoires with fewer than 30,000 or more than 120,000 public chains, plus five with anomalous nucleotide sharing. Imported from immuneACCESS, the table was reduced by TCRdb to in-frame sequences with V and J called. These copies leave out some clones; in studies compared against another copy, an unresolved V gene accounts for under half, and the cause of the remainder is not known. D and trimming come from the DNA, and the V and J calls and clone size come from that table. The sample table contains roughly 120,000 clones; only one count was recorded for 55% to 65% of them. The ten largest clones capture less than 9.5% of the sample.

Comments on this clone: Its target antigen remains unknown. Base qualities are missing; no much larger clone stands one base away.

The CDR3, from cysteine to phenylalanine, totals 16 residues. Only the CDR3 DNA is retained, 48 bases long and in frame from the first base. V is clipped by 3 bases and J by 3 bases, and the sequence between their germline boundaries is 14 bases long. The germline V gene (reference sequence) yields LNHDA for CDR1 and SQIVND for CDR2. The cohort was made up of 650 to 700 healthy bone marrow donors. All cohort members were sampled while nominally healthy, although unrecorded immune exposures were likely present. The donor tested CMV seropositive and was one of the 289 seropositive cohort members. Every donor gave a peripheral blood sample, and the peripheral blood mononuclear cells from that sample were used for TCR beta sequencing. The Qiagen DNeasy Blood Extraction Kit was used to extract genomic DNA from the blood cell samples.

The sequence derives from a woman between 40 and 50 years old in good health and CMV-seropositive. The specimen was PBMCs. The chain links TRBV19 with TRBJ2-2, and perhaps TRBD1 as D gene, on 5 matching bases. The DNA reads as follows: TGTGCCAGTAGTATGTCAGGGTCCCTCGACACCGGGGAGCTGTTTTTT. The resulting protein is CASSMSGSLDTGELFF.